Following are 17 T cell receptor beta chains from one sample sequenced in a study of blood T cell repertoires in COVID-19. TCRdb's copy holds only in-frame clones and misses some; the assay was immunoSEQ multiplex PCR. The sample includes 150,000 to 200,000 clones, around three quarters seen only once; the top ten take roughly 8.6%. Source material: peripheral blood. These receptors were obtained from a man in his sixties with acute or convalescent COVID-19.

The chain employs TRBV2 and TRBJ2-3; 7 nucleotides agree with TRBD2. This CDR3 spans 16 amino acids. Unmatched junction bases numbered 6, after V lost 3 bases and J lost 0 bases. Germline CDR1 and CDR2: SNHLY and FYNNEI. CDR3 residues: CASSDRGGGSTDTQYF. In nucleotides, the CDR3 is TGTGCCAGCAGTGACAGAGGCGGGGGAAGCACAGATACGCAGTATTTT.

J is TRBJ2-3 and V is TRBV2, with a weak D call TRBD1 (6 bases). Germline V gives CDR1 SNHLY, CDR2 FYNNEI. CDR3 length equals 15 residues. Trimming took 4 bases from V and 2 from J, leaving 13 bases between them. The CDR3 loop is CASSVLTGYTDTQYF. DNA for the CDR3: TGTGCCAGCAGTGTCCTGACAGGTTACACAGATACGCAGTATTTT.

This chain joins TRBV6-2 or TRBV6-3 and TRBJ1-5; perhaps TRBD1 as D (6 bases). This CDR3 has 14 residues. Germline loops: CDR1 MNHEY, CDR2 SVGEGT. V lost 2 bases, J lost 6 bases, and 11 bases lay in between. CDR3 nucleotides: TGTGCCAGCAGTTACGGGGGGGCGAGTCAGCCCCAGCATTTT. Residues: CASSYGGASQPQHF.

This clone occurred a few times. J is TRBJ1-3 and V is TRBV7-9; TRBD1 matches at 8 bases. The length of the CDR3 is 16 residues. Unmatched junction bases numbered 4, after V lost 1 base and J lost 2 bases. Looked up from germline, CDR1 is SEHNR and CDR2 is FQNEAQ (reference sequence). The DNA of the CDR3 is TGTGCCAGCAGCTTAGTTGGCAGGGGGCCTGGAAACACCATATATTTT. It specifies CASSLVGRGPGNTIYF.

The chain uses TRBV6-5 and TRBJ2-2; D gene ambiguous. Germline CDR1 reads MNHEY; CDR2 reads SVGAGI. Deletions cut 6 bases from V and 4 bases from J, with 9 bases between. The CDR3 has 13 amino acids. CDR3 nucleotides: TGTGCCAGCAGACAGTTGGGCACCGGGGAGCTGTTTTTT. This codes for CASRQLGTGELFF.

The V call is TRBV5-1, the J call TRBJ2-3; possibly TRBD2 for D (6 bases). The V end was cut by 1 base, the J end by 3 bases, with 9 bases between. CDR1 is SGHRS, CDR2 YFSETQ, per germline. This CDR3 has 14 residues. The DNA of the CDR3 is TGCGCCAGCAGCTTGTCCCGGGGGACAGATACGCAGTATTTT. It translates to CASSLSRGTDTQYF.

CDR3 DNA sequence: TGTGCCAGCAGCCACAGATGGACAGGGTATGGCAATGAGCAGTTCTTC. Encoded protein: CASSHRWTGYGNEQFF. This chain joins TRBV3-1 (or the pseudogene TRBV3-2) and TRBJ2-1, with TRBD1 identical over 8 bases. Losses at the gene ends were 3 bases for V and 6 bases for J; bases not matched to a gene: 10. The CDR3 is 16 amino acids. CDR1 LGHDT and CDR2 YNNKEL come from the germline V gene (reference sequence).

The rearrangement joins TRBV2 to TRBJ2-6; 10 bases fit TRBD1. Germline CDR1 SNHLY, CDR2 FYNNEI. Trimming took 6 bases from V and 2 from J; bases not matched to a gene: 7. This CDR3 has 17 amino acids. Written as DNA, the CDR3 is TGTGCCAGCAGCCCCGGGACAGGGGTAGCTGGGGCCAACGTCCTGACTTTC. Encoded protein: CASSPGTGVAGANVLTF.

This clone was seen a single time. The CDR3 is CASNRPGSGANVLTF. The CDR3 coding sequence is TGTGCCTCAAACCGCCCGGGGTCTGGGGCCAACGTCCTGACTTTC. V and J are TRBV30 and TRBJ2-6; a possible D gene is TRBD2 (5 bases). CDR3 size: 15 residues. CDR1 GTSNPN and CDR2 SVGIG come from the germline V gene (reference sequence). Trimming took 7 bases from V and 1 from J, leaving 14 bases between them.

This clone was detected once. This chain uses TRBV27 with TRBJ1-4; 8 nucleotides match TRBD1. J lost 5 bases, V lost 6 bases, and 8 bases had no gene match. This CDR3 is built from 15 residues. CDR1 is MNHEY and CDR2 is SMNVEV in the germline V gene (reference sequence). The DNA of the CDR3 is TGTGCCAGCAGGGCAGGGGGCAAGGGGAATGAAAAACTGTTTTTT. It yields the protein CASRAGGKGNEKLFF.

A remark on this clone: At one end, the junction sequence differs from germline, possibly due to a read error. V and J are TRBV5-4 and TRBJ1-1, with 9 bases fitting TRBD1. Germline CDR1 SGHNT, CDR2 YYREEE (reference sequence). This CDR3 has 14 amino acids. The CDR3 region is CASSPRGQGLEVFF. CDR3 sequence (DNA): TGTGCCAGCAGCCCGAGGGGACAGGGCCTTGAAGTTTTCTTT.

This chain uses TRBV7-6 with TRBJ2-1; TRBD2 matches 11 bases. CDR3 length: 18 residues. The trim removed 1 base at V and 7 bases at J, leaving 12 bases unmatched. Germline V gives CDR1 SGHVS, CDR2 FNYEAQ. The CDR3 DNA sequence: TGTGCCAGCAGCTTAGTGGTGTCTAGCGGGGGGTTTGCAAATGAGCAGTTCTTC. It encodes CASSLVVSSGGFANEQFF.

The rearrangement links TRBV5-1 to TRBJ1-1; 12 nucleotides agree with TRBD1. This CDR3 comprises 16 residues. In germline, CDR1 is SGHRS, CDR2 YFSETQ. V lost 0 bases and J lost 4; bases outside the gene matches: 4. CDR3: CASSLAGTGGVTEAFF. CDR3 nucleotide sequence: TGCGCCAGCAGCTTGGCCGGGACAGGGGGCGTCACTGAAGCTTTCTTT. Full variable domain (rest looked up from reference TRBV5-1 and TRBJ1-1): KAGVTQTPRYLIKTRGQQVTLSCSPISGHRSVSWYQQTPGQGLQFLFEYFSETQRNKGNFPGRFSGRQFSNSRSEMNVSTLELGDSALYLCASSLAGTGGVTEAFFGQGTRLTVV.

The chain uses TRBV6-5 and TRBJ2-7, with D hard to call. V shed 6 bases and J shed 0 bases, with 6 bases lying between them. This CDR3 has 12 residues. The V gene's germline CDR1 is MNHEY and CDR2 SVGAGI. Written as DNA, the CDR3 is TGTGCCAGCAGCCGCGACTCCTACGAGCAGTACTTC. Translating it yields CASSRDSYEQYF.

The V call is TRBV7-6, the J call TRBJ2-3, with 11 bases aligning to TRBD2. Losses at the gene ends were 6 bases for V and 4 bases for J; bases not matched to a gene: 3. CDR3 length: 14 residues. From germline, CDR1 is SGHVS and CDR2 FNYEAQ. Here the CDR3 DNA reads TGTGCCAGCAGTAGCGGGGGGGCCCCAGATACGCAGTATTTT. It translates to CASSSGGAPDTQYF.

The chain carries TRBV2 and TRBJ2-1; D remains ambiguous. Looked up from germline, CDR1 is SNHLY and CDR2 is FYNNEI. This CDR3 is 13 amino acids long. Trimming removed 2 bases from V and 5 bases from J, with 7 bases in between. CDR3 DNA: TGTGCCAGCAGTGAATGGTTAGACAATGAGCAGTTCTTC. Residues: CASSEWLDNEQFF.

The chain uses TRBV7-2 and TRBJ2-7, with D perhaps matching TRBD1 (6 bases). CDR3 size: 15 residues. V lost 2 bases to trimming and J lost 0 bases, with 11 bases between them. Germline CDR1 SGHTA, CDR2 FQGNSA. The CDR3 sequence is CASSLIPGDSYEQYF. For the CDR3, the DNA is TGTGCCAGCAGCTTAATTCCAGGGGACTCCTACGAGCAGTACTTC. The complete variable domain, with remaining parts taken from reference TRBV7-2 and TRBJ2-7, reads GAGVSQSPSNKVTEKGKDVELRCDPISGHTALYWYRQSLGQGLEFLIYFQGNSAPDKSGLPSDRFSAERTGGSVSTLTIQRTQQEDSAVYLCASSLIPGDSYEQYFGPGTRLTVT.